One sample yielded the 8 T cell receptor beta chains listed below, sequenced in a study of cytomegalovirus exposure and HLA in healthy donors. The PCR had 60 Vbeta and 13 Jbeta primers. Repertoires were generated with immunoSEQ multiplex PCR, while TCRdb's copy carries only in-frame clones and drops some. Recorded here are 65,000 to 80,000 clones; the top ten clones represent about 4.6%. Material: PBMCs. These receptors were collected from a man younger than 45 in good health and CMV-seronegative.

The V and J genes are TRBV14 and TRBJ2-3; TRBD2 might be the D (7 bases). This CDR3 spans 16 amino acids. The V gene's germline CDR1 is SGHDN and CDR2 FVKESK. The germline V and J ends were trimmed by 3 bases and 3 bases, with 16 bases remaining between them. The CDR3: CASSHLGGPETDTQYF. CDR3 nucleotides: TGTGCCAGCAGCCACCTGGGGGGGCCGGAGACAGATACGCAGTATTTT.

Details on this clone: One end of the junction is discordant with germline, which a read error may explain. This CDR3 is also generated by other DNA sequences in the sample. This sequence joins TRBV6-1 and TRBJ2-7, with 12 bases aligning to TRBD2. CDR1 and CDR2 (germline): MNHNS, SASEGT. The CDR3 has 15 amino acids. CDR3 sequence: CASSGELAGGHEQYF. The CDR3 nucleotides are TGCGCCAGCAGTGGAGAACTAGCGGGAGGCCACGAGCAGTACTTC.

The chain combines TRBV14 with TRBJ1-2, with D uncertain. The V gene lost 0 bases and the J gene lost 7 bases, with 12 bases spanning the gap. Germline loops: CDR1 SGHDN, CDR2 FVKESK. There are 14 residues in the CDR3. CDR3: CASSQDLYSTGYTF. CDR3 DNA sequence: TGTGCCAGCAGCCAAGATCTGTACAGCACTGGCTACACCTTC.

The chain uses TRBV9 and TRBJ1-3; no clear D gene. The germline gives CDR1 SGDLS, CDR2 YYNGEE. Trimming removed 0 bases from V and 4 bases from J, with 8 bases in between. The CDR3 runs to 14 residues. CDR3 sequence (DNA): TGTGCCAGCAGCGTAGATCCACAGGGAAACACCATATATTTT. Residues: CASSVDPQGNTIYF.

The chain uses TRBV27 and TRBJ2-1, with D maybe TRBD2 (8 bases). This CDR3 comprises 18 residues. Germline loops: CDR1 MNHEY, CDR2 SMNVEV (reference sequence). V was shortened by 5 bases and J by 5 bases, with 25 bases between the two germline ends. The CDR3 reads CASSTLRQGVAGNNEQFF. CDR3 coding DNA: TGTGCCAGCAGTACACTCCGGCAGGGGGTAGCGGGAAACAATGAGCAGTTCTTC.

The chain combines TRBV19 with TRBJ1-2, with TRBD1 identical over 8 bases. V shed 7 bases and J 4 bases; nucleotides not matched to a gene: 14. Germline assignment: CDR1 LNHDA and CDR2 SQIVND (reference sequence). The CDR3 covers 16 residues. The CDR3 nucleotides are TGTGCCAGTATTGTGACAGGGGCGACGGCTACCTATGGCTACACCTTC. Its translation is CASIVTGATATYGYTF. Full variable domain (remainder filled in from reference TRBV19 and TRBJ1-2): DGGITQSPKYLFRKEGQNVTLSCEQNLNHDAMYWYRQDPGQGLRLIYYSQIVNDFQKGDIAEGYSVSREKKESFPLTVTSAQKNPTAFYLCASIVTGATATYGYTFGSGTRLTVV.

V usage is TRBV5-1 and J usage is TRBJ2-3; perhaps TRBD1 as D (7 bases). V was trimmed by 5 bases and J by 5 bases, leaving 12 bases between them. This CDR3 is 13 amino acids long. The germline gives CDR1 SGHRS, CDR2 YFSETQ. The CDR3 nucleotides are TGCGCCAGCAGTGGGCAGGGGGGAGATACGCAGTATTTT. Translation: CASSGQGGDTQYF. The whole variable domain, filled in from reference TRBV5-1 and TRBJ2-3, reads KAGVTQTPRYLIKTRGQQVTLSCSPISGHRSVSWYQQTPGQGLQFLFEYFSETQRNKGNFPGRFSGRQFSNSRSEMNVSTLELGDSALYLCASSGQGGDTQYFGPGTRLTVL.

The chain combines TRBV11-1 with TRBJ1-3, with D uncertain. V was shortened by 5 bases and J by 6 bases, with 17 bases between the two germline ends. This CDR3 region has 15 residues. Germline assignment: CDR1 SGHAT and CDR2 FQDESV (reference sequence). The CDR3 bases are TGTGCCAGCAGCCGAAGTAGCACCCGAGTAAACACCATATATTTT. Protein product: CASSRSSTRVNTIYF.